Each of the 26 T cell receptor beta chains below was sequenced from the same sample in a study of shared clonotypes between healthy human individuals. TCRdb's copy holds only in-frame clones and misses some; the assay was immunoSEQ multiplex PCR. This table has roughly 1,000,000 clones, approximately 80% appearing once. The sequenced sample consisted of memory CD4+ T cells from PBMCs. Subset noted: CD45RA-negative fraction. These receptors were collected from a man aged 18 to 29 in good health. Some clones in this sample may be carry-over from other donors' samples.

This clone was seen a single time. Written as DNA, the CDR3 is TGTGCCAGCAGCAATGGTGTGAGCGGGAGGTACCAAGAGACCCAGTACTTC. It specifies CASSNGVSGRYQETQYF. The genes are TRBV9 and TRBJ2-5, with 9 bases identical to TRBD2. The germline V gene encodes CDR1 SGDLS and CDR2 YYNGEE. The CDR3 is 17 residues long. V shed 4 bases and J 0 bases; nucleotides not matched to a gene: 10. The full variable domain, its missing parts supplied by reference TRBV9 and TRBJ2-5, is DSGVTQTPKHLITATGQRVTLRCSPRSGDLSVYWYQQSLDQGLQFLIQYYNGEERAKGNILERFSAQQFPDLHSELNLSSLELGDSALYFCASSNGVSGRYQETQYFGPGTRLLVL.

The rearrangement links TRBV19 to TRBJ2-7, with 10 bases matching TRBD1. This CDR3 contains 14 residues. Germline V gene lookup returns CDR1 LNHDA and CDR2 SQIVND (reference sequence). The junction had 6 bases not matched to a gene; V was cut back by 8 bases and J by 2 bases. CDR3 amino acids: CASGAGTGAYEQYF. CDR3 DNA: TGTGCCAGTGGAGCCGGGACAGGGGCCTACGAGCAGTACTTC.

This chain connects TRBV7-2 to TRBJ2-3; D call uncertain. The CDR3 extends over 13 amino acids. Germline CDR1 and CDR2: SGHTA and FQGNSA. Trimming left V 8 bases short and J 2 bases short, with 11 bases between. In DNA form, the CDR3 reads TGTGCCAGCTCGAGGCAGTTCACAGATACGCAGTATTTT. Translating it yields CASSRQFTDTQYF.

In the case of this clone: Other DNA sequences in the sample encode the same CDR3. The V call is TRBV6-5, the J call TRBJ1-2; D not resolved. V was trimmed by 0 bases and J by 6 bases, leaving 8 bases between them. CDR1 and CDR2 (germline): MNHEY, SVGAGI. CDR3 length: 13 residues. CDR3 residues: CASSYSGWDGYTF. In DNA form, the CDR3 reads TGTGCCAGCAGTTACTCTGGCTGGGATGGCTACACCTTC.

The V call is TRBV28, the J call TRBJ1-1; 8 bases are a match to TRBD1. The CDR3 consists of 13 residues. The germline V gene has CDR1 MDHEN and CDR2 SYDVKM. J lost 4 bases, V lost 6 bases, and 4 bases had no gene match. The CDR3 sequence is CASSLTGATEAFF. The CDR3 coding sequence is TGTGCCAGCAGCTTGACAGGGGCCACTGAAGCTTTCTTT.

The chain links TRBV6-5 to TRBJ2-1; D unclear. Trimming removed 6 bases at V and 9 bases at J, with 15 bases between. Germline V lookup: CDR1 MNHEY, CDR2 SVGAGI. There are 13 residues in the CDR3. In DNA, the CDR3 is TGTGCCAGCAGGGTTTTTGGAGTGGGTGAGCAGTTCTTC. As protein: CASRVFGVGEQFF.

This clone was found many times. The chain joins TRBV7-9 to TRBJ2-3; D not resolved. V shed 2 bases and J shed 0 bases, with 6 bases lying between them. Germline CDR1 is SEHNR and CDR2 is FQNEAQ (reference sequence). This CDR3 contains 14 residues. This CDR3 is CASSLLGSTDTQYF. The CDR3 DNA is TGTGCCAGCAGCTTACTAGGGAGCACAGATACGCAGTATTTT.

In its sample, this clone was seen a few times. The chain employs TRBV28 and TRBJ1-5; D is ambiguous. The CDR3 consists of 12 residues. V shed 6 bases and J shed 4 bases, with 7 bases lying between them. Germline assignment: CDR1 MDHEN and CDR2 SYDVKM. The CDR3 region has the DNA TGTGCCAGCAGCCAAGCTAATCAGCCCCAGCATTTT. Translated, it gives CASSQANQPQHF.

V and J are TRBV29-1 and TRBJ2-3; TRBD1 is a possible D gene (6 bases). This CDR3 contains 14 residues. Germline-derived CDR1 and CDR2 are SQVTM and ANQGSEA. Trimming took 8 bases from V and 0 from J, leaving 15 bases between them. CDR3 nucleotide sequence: TGCAGCTCGACAGGCGGAATTAGCACAGATACGCAGTATTTT. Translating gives CSSTGGISTDTQYF.

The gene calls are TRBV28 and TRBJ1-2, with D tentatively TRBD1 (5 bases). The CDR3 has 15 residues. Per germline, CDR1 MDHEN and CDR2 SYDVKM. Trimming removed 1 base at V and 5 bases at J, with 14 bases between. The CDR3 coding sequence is TGTGCCAGCAGTTTATTATTAGGGCAGGGATATGGCTACACCTTC. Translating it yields CASSLLLGQGYGYTF.

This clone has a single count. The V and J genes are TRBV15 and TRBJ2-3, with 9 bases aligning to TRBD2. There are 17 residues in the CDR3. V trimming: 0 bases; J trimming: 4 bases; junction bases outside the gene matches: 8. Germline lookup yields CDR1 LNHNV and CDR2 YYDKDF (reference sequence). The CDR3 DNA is TGTGCCACCAGCAGAGATCGAGCGGGAGGCCTCTCAGATACGCAGTATTTT. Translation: CATSRDRAGGLSDTQYF.

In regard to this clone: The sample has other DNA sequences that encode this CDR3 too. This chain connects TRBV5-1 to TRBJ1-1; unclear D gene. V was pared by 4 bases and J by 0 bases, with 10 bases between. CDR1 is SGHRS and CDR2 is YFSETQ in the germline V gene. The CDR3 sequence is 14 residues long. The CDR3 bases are TGCGCCAGCAGCCTCAGCACGGTGAACACTGAAGCTTTCTTT. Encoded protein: CASSLSTVNTEAFF. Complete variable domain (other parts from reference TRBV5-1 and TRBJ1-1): KAGVTQTPRYLIKTRGQQVTLSCSPISGHRSVSWYQQTPGQGLQFLFEYFSETQRNKGNFPGRFSGRQFSNSRSEMNVSTLELGDSALYLCASSLSTVNTEAFFGQGTRLTVV.

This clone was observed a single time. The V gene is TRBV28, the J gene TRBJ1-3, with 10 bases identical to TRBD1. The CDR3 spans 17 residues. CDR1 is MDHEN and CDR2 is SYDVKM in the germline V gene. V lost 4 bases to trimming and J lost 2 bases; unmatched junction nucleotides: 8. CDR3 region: CASSSSYGQGAGNTIYF. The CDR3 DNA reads TGTGCCAGCAGTTCCTCATACGGACAGGGGGCTGGAAACACCATATATTTT.

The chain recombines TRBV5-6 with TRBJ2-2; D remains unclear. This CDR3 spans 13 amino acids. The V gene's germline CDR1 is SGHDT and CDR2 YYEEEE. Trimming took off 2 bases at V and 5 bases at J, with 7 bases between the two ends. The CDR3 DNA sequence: TGTGCCAGCAGCTTAGGTTCAACCGGGGAGCTGTTTTTT. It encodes CASSLGSTGELFF. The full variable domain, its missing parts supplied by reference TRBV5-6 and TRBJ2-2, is DAGVTQSPTHLIKTRGQQVTLRCSPKSGHDTVSWYQQALGQGPQFIFQYYEEEERQRGNFPDRFSGHQFPNYSSELNVNALLLGDSALYLCASSLGSTGELFFGEGSRLTVL.

The CDR3 DNA reads TGTGCCAGCAGCTTTCATTTTGGTGGCACTGAAGCTTTCTTT. This sequence encodes CASSFHFGGTEAFF. The V call is TRBV5-5, the J call TRBJ1-1; D not certain. Trimming took 2 bases from V and 4 from J, leaving 12 bases between them. Germline CDR1 SGHKS, CDR2 YYEKEE (reference sequence). This CDR3 region has 14 residues. Supplemented by reference TRBV5-5 and TRBJ1-1, the full variable domain reads DAGVTQSPTHLIKTRGQQVTLRCSPISGHKSVSWYQQVLGQGPQFIFQYYEKEERGRGNFPDRFSARQFPNYSSELNVNALLLGDSALYLCASSFHFGGTEAFFGQGTRLTVV.

The CDR3 loop reads CASSPSGGRAAETQYF. CDR3 coding DNA: TGCGCCAGCAGCCCTTCGGGCGGGAGGGCGGCGGAGACCCAGTACTTC. The rearrangement links TRBV5-1 to TRBJ2-5; the match to TRBD2 covers 9 bases. The CDR3 covers 16 residues. Germline V gene lookup returns CDR1 SGHRS and CDR2 YFSETQ. V lost 4 bases, J lost 5 bases, and 12 bases stayed unmatched.

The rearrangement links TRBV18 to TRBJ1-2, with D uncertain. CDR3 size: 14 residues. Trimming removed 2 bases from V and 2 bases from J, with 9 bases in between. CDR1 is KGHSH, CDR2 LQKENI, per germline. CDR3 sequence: CASSPSPENYGYTF. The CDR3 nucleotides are TGTGCCAGCTCACCATCTCCAGAAAACTATGGCTACACCTTC.

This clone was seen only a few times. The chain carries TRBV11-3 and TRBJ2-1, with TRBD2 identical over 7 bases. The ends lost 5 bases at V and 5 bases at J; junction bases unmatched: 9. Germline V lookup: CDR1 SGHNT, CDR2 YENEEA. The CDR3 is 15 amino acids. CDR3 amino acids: CASSPETLADNEQFF. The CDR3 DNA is TGTGCCAGCAGCCCGGAGACCCTAGCGGACAATGAGCAGTTCTTC.

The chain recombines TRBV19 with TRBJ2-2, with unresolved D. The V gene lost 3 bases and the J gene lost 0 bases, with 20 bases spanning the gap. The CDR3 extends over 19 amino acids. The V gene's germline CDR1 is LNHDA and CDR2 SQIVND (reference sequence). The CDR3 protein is CASSIQRLQAKTNTGELFF. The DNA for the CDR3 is TGTGCCAGTAGTATTCAGAGGCTCCAGGCGAAAACGAACACCGGGGAGCTGTTTTTT.

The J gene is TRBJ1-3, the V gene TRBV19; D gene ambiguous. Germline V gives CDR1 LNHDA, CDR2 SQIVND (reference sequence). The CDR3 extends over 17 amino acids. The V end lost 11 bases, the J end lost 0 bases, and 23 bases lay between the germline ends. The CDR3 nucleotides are TGTGCCTCAGTAGTAAGGCCCGACGGACCCTCTGGAAACACCATATATTTT. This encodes CASVVRPDGPSGNTIYF.

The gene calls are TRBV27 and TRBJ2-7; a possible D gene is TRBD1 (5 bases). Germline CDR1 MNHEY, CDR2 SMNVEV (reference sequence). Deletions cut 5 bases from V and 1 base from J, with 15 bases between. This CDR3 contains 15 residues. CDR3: CASSPSVKGSYEQYF. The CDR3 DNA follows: TGTGCCAGCAGTCCCTCGGTAAAGGGGTCCTACGAGCAGTACTTC.

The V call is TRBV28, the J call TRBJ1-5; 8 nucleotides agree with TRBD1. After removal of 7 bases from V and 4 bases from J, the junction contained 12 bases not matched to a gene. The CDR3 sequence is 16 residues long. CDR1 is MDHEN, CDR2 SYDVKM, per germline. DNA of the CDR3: TGTGCCAGCACCCGGCCGGGGGACAGGTTGAATCAGCCCCAGCATTTT. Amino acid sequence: CASTRPGDRLNQPQHF.

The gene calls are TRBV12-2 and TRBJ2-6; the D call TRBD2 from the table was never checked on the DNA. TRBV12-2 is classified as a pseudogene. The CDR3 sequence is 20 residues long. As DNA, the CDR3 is TGTGCAAGTCGCTTAGTCCTAAGGACTAGCGGGAGCTTTGGGGCCAACGTCCTGACTTTC. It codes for CASRLVLRTSGSFGANVLTF.

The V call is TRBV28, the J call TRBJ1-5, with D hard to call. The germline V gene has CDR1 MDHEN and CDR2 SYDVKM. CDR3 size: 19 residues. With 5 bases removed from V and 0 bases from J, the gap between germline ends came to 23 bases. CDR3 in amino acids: CASSPPYDLADFSNQPQHF. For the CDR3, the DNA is TGTGCCAGCAGTCCCCCATACGACCTAGCTGATTTTAGCAATCAGCCCCAGCATTTT.

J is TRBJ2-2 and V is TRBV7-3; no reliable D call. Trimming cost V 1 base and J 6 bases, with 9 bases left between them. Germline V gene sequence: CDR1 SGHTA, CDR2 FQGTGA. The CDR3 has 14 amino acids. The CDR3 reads CASSLNSGAGELFF. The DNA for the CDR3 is TGTGCCAGCAGCTTAAACAGTGGGGCCGGGGAGCTGTTTTTT.

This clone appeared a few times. The CDR3 reads CASSLEERGYTF. The CDR3, as DNA: TGTGCCAGCAGCTTGGAGGAGCGAGGCTACACCTTC. The rearrangement uses TRBV5-6 and TRBJ1-2; no reliable D call. V lost 0 bases, J lost 8 bases, and 8 bases lay in between. CDR1 and CDR2 from the germline V gene are SGHDT and YYEEEE. This CDR3 contains 12 residues.